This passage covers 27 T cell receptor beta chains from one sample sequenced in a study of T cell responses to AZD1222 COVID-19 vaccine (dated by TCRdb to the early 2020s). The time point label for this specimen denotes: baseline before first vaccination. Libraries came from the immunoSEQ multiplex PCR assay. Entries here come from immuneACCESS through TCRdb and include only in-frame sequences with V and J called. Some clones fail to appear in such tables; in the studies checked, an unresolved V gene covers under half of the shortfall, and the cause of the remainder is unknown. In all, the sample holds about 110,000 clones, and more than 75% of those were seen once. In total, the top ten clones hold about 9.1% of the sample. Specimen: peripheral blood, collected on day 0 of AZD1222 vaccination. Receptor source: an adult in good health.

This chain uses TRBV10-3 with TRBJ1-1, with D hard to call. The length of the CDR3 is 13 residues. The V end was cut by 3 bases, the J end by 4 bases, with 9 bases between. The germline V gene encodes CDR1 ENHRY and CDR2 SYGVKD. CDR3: CAISEWEATEAFF. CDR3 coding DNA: TGTGCCATCAGTGAATGGGAGGCCACTGAAGCTTTCTTT.

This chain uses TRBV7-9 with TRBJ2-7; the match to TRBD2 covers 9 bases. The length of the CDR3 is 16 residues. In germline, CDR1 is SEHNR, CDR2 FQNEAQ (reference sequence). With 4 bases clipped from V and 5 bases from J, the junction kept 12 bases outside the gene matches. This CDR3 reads CASSYFPRTSVHEQYF. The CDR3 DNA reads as TGTGCCAGCAGCTACTTCCCCAGGACTAGCGTCCACGAGCAGTACTTC.

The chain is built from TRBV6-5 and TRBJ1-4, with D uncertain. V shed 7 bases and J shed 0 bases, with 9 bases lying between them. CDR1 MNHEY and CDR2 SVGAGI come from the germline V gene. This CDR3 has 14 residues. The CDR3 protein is CASTDGATNEKLFF. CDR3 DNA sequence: TGTGCCAGCACCGACGGGGCAACTAATGAAAAACTGTTTTTT.

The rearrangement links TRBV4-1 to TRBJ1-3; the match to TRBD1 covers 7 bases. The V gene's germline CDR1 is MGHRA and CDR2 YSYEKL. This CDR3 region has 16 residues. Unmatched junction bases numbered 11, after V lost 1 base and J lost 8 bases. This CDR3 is CASSQGQGRQIDTIYF. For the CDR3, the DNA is TGCGCCAGCAGCCAAGGACAGGGAAGACAAATTGACACCATATATTTT.

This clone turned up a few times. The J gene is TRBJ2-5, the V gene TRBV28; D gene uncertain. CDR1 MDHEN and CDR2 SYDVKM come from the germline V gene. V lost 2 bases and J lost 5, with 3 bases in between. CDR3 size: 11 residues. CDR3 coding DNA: TGTGCCAGCAGTTTAGCGGAGACCCAGTACTTC. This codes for CASSLAETQYF.

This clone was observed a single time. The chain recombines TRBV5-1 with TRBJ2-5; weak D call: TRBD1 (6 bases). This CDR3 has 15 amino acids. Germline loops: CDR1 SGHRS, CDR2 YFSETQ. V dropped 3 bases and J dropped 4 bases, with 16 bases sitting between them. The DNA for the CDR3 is TGCGCCAGCAGCTCCCAGGGGAAGAATGGAGAGACCCAGTACTTC. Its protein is CASSSQGKNGETQYF. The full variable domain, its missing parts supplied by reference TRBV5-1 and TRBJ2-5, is KAGVTQTPRYLIKTRGQQVTLSCSPISGHRSVSWYQQTPGQGLQFLFEYFSETQRNKGNFPGRFSGRQFSNSRSEMNVSTLELGDSALYLCASSSQGKNGETQYFGPGTRLLVL.

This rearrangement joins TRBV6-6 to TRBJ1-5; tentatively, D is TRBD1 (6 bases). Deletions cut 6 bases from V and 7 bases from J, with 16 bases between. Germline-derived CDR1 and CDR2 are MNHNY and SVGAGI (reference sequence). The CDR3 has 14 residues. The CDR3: CASRNPGAIQPQHF. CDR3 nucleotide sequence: TGTGCCAGCAGAAATCCGGGGGCGATCCAGCCCCAGCATTTT.

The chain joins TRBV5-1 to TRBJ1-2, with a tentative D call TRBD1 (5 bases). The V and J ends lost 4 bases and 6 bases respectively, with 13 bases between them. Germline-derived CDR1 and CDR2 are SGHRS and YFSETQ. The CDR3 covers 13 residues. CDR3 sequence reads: CASSPSGDDGYTF. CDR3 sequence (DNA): TGCGCCAGCAGCCCCTCGGGGGACGATGGCTACACCTTC.

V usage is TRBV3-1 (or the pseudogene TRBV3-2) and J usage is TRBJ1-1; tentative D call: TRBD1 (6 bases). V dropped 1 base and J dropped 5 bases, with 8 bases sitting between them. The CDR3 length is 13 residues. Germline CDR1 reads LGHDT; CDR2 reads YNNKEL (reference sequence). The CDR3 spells CASSQGQGTEAFF. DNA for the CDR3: TGTGCCAGCAGCCAAGGGCAGGGGACTGAAGCTTTCTTT.

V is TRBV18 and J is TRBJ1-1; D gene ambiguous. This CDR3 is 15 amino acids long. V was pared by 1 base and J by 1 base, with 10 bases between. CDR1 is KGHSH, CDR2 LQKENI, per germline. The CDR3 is CASSPRSGSNTEAFF. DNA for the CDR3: TGTGCCAGCTCACCACGGTCTGGGTCGAACACTGAAGCTTTCTTT.

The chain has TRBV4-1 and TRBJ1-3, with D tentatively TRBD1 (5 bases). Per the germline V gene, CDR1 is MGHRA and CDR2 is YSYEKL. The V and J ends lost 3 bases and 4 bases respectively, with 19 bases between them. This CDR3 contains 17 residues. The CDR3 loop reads CASSQSGTPLGGNTIYF. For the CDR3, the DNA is TGCGCCAGCAGCCAGTCCGGGACCCCCTTGGGGGGAAACACCATATATTTT.

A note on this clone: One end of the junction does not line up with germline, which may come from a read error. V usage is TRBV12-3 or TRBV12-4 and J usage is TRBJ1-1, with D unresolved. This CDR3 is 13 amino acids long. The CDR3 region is CATSLQTNTEAFF. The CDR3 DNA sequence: TGTGCCACCAGTTTACAGACGAACACTGAAGCTTTCTTT.

CDR3 coding DNA: TGTGCCAGCAGGAGGGGACTAGCGGGATTTAACCCCACAGATACGCAGTATTTT. Translating it yields CASRRGLAGFNPTDTQYF. The V and J genes are TRBV27 and TRBJ2-3; TRBD2 agrees at 13 bases. The CDR3 contains 18 residues. Germline assignment: CDR1 MNHEY and CDR2 SMNVEV (reference sequence). V shed 6 bases and J 2 bases; nucleotides not matched to a gene: 11.

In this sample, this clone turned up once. The CDR3 spells CASSAGGQPQHF. CDR3 in DNA: TGTGCCAGCAGTGCGGGGGGTCAGCCCCAGCATTTT. The rearrangement links TRBV25-1 to TRBJ1-5; tentative D call: TRBD1 (5 bases). The V gene's germline CDR1 is MGHDK and CDR2 SYGVNS. This CDR3 comprises 12 residues. Trimming shortened V by 4 bases and J by 6 bases, and 7 bases separated the two germline ends.

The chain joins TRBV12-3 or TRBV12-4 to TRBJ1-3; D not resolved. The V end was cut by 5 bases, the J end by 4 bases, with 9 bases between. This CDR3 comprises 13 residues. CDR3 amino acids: CASSTGSGNTIYF. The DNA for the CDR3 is TGTGCCAGCAGTACGGGTTCGGGAAACACCATATATTTT.

The CDR3 nucleotides read TGTGCCACCAGCCCCGACTGGGGTGAGCAGTTCTTC. Translation: CATSPDWGEQFF. V is TRBV15 and J is TRBJ2-1; D ambiguous. Germline values: CDR1 LNHNV, CDR2 YYDKDF (reference sequence). This CDR3 is built from 12 residues. V lost 5 bases to trimming and J lost 9 bases, with 11 bases between them.

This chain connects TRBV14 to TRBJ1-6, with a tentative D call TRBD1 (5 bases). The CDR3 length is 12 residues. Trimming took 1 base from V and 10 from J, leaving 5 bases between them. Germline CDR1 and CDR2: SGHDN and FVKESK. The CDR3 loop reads CASSQAGSPLHF. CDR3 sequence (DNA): TGTGCCAGCAGCCAAGCAGGGTCACCCCTCCACTTT.

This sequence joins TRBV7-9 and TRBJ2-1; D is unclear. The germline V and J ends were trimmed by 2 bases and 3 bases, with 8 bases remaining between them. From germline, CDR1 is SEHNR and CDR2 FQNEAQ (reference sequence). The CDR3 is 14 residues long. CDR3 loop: CASSLSGVYNEQFF. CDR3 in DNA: TGTGCCAGCAGCTTATCTGGAGTCTACAATGAGCAGTTCTTC.

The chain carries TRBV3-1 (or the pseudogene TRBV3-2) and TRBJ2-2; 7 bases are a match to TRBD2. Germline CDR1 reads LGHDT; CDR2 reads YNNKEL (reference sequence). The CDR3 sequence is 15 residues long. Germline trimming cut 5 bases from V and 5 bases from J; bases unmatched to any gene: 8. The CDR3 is CASSTTSAMTGELFF. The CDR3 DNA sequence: TGTGCCAGCAGCACCACTAGCGCGATGACCGGGGAGCTGTTTTTT.

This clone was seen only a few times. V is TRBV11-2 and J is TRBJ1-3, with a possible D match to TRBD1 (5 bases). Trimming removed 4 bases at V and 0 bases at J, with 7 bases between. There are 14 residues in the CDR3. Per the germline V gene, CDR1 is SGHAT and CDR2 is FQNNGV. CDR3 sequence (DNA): TGTGCCAGCAGCTCAGGGAACTCTGGAAACACCATATATTTT. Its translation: CASSSGNSGNTIYF.

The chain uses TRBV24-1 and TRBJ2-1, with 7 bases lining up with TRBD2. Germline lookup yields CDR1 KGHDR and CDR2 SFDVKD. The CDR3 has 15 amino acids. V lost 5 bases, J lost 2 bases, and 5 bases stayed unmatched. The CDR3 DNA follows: TGTGCCACCAGTGCGGCGGGAGCAACCTACAATGAGCAGTTCTTC. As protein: CATSAAGATYNEQFF.

CDR3 loop: CASKEQGSNEQFF. The CDR3 nucleotides read TGCGCCAGCAAGGAACAGGGATCGAATGAGCAGTTCTTC. This rearrangement joins TRBV5-1 to TRBJ2-1; D is perhaps TRBD1 (6 bases). Germline assignment: CDR1 SGHRS and CDR2 YFSETQ. The V end lost 6 bases, the J end lost 7 bases, and 14 bases lay between the germline ends. The CDR3 contains 13 residues.

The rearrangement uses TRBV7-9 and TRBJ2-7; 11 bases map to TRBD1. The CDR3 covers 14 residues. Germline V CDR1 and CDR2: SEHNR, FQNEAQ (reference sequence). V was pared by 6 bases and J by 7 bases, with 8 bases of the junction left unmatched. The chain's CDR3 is CASSRDRGIGEQYF. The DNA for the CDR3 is TGTGCCAGCAGTCGGGACAGGGGGATAGGGGAGCAGTACTTC. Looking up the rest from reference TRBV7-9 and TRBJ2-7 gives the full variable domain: DTGVSQNPRHKITKRGQNVTFRCDPISEHNRLYWYRQTLGQGPEFLTYFQNEAQLEKSRLLSDRFSAERPKGSFSTLEIQRTEQGDSAMYLCASSRDRGIGEQYFGPGTRLTVT.

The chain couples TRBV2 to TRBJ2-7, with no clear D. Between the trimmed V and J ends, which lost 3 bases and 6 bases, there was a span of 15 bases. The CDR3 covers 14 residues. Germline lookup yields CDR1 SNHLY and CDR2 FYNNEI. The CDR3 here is CASSDLGLVSEQYF. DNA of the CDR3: TGTGCCAGCAGTGACCTGGGTTTGGTTTCCGAGCAGTACTTC. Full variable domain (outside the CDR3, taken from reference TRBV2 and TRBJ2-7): EPEVTQTPSHQVTQMGQEVILRCVPISNHLYFYWYRQILGQKVEFLVSFYNNEISEKSEIFDDQFSVERPDGSNFTLKIRSTKLEDSAMYFCASSDLGLVSEQYFGPGTRLTVT.

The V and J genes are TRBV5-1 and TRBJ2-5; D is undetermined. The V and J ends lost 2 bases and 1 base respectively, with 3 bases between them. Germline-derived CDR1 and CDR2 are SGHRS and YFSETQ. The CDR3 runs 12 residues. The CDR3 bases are TGCGCCAGCAGCTTATCCCAAGAGACCCAGTACTTC. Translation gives CASSLSQETQYF. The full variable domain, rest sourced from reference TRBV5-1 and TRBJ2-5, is KAGVTQTPRYLIKTRGQQVTLSCSPISGHRSVSWYQQTPGQGLQFLFEYFSETQRNKGNFPGRFSGRQFSNSRSEMNVSTLELGDSALYLCASSLSQETQYFGPGTRLLVL.

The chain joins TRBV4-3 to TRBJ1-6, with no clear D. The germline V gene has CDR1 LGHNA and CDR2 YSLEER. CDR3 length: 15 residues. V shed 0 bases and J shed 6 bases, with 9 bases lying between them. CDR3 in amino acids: CASSQDSGPNSPLHF. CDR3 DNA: TGCGCCAGCAGCCAAGATTCCGGCCCTAATTCACCCCTCCACTTT.

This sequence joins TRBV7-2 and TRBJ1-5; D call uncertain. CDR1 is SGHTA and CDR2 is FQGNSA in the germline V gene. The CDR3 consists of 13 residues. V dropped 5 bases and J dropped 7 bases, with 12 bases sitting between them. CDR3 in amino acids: CASSPDQAQPQHF. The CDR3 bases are TGTGCCAGCAGCCCGGATCAGGCCCAGCCCCAGCATTTT.